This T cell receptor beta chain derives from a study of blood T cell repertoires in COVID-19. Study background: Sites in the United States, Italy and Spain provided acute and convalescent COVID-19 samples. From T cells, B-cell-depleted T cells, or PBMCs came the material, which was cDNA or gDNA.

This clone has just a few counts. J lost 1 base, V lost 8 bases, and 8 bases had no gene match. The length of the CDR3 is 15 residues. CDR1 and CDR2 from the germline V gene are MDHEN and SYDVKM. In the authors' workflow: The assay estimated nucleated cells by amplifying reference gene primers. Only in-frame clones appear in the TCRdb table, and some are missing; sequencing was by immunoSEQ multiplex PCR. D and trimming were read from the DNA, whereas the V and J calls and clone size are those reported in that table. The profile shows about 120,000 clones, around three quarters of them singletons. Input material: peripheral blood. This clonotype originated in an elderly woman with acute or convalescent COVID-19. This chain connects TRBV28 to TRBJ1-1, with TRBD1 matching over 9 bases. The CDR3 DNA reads TGTGCCAGCCCGAAAGACAGGGGGTCGAACACTGAAGCTTTCTTT. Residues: CASPKDRGSNTEAFF.